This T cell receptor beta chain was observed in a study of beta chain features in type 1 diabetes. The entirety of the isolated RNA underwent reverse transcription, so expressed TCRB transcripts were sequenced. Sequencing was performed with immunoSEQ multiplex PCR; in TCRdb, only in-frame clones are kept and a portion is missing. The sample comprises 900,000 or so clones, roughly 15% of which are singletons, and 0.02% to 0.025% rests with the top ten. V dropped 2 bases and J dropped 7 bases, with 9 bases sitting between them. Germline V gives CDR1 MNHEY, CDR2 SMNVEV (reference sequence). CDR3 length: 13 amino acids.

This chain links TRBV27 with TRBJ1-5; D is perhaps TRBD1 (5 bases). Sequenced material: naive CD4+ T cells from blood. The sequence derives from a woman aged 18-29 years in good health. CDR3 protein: CASSLVGGQPQHF. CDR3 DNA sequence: TGTGCCAGCAGTTTAGTGGGGGGGCAGCCCCAGCATTTT.